The 20 T cell receptor beta chains presented below share a single source sample, sequenced in a study of cytomegalovirus exposure and HLA in healthy donors (dated by TCRdb to the late 2010s). Libraries were constructed by the immunoSEQ multiplex PCR assay. Imported from immuneACCESS, the table was reduced by TCRdb to in-frame sequences with V and J called. These copies leave out some clones; in studies compared against another copy, an unresolved V gene accounts for under half, and the cause of the remainder is not known. The sample contains under 75,000 clones, 80% to 95% of them found a single time. The ten largest account for approximately 5% of the sample. The material sequenced was PBMCs. The receptor source for this set is a man between 18 and 29 years old in good health and CMV-seropositive.

This chain links TRBV28 with TRBJ2-5; D perhaps matches TRBD2 (5 bases). Germline values: CDR1 MDHEN, CDR2 SYDVKM. The CDR3 is 14 amino acids. Trimming pared 10 bases from V and 0 bases from J, leaving 15 bases between. The CDR3 DNA is TGTGCCACCAAGCCGTGGCGGGACCAAGAGACCCAGTACTTC. Residues: CATKPWRDQETQYF.

The chain uses TRBV18 and TRBJ2-2; perhaps TRBD1 as D (6 bases). With 3 bases removed from V and 1 base from J, the gap between germline ends came to 21 bases. The germline gives CDR1 KGHSH, CDR2 LQKENI. The CDR3 consists of 19 residues. The CDR3 nucleotides read TGTGCCAGCTCACCTCCCTCTCAACTAGACAGGTTGAACACCGGGGAGCTGTTTTTT. Translating it yields CASSPPSQLDRLNTGELFF.

This clone was seen a few times. As DNA, the CDR3 is TGCGCCAGCAGCTTGGCGCCGGACAGAGTCTACGAGCAGTACTTC. Its protein product is CASSLAPDRVYEQYF. The chain combines TRBV5-1 with TRBJ2-7, with a weak D call TRBD1 (6 bases). Germline V gene data show CDR1 as SGHRS and CDR2 as YFSETQ. Trimming cost V 0 bases and J 3 bases, with 13 bases left between them. The CDR3 sequence is 15 residues long. The full variable domain, rest sourced from reference TRBV5-1 and TRBJ2-7, is KAGVTQTPRYLIKTRGQQVTLSCSPISGHRSVSWYQQTPGQGLQFLFEYFSETQRNKGNFPGRFSGRQFSNSRSEMNVSTLELGDSALYLCASSLAPDRVYEQYFGPGTRLTVT.

The chain recombines TRBV5-1 with TRBJ2-7; 7 bases align to TRBD2. With 1 base clipped from V and 0 bases from J, the junction kept 4 bases outside the gene matches. Per germline, CDR1 SGHRS and CDR2 YFSETQ. The CDR3 runs 15 residues. DNA for the CDR3: TGCGCCAGCAGCTTGACAGCGGGGAGCTCCTACGAGCAGTACTTC. Protein product: CASSLTAGSSYEQYF.

This chain connects TRBV4-1 to TRBJ2-7, with 7 bases lining up with TRBD1. The CDR3 sequence is 16 residues long. In germline, CDR1 is MGHRA, CDR2 YSYEKL. J lost 4 bases, V lost 0 bases, and 9 bases had no gene match. The CDR3 reads CASSQDTGTEWYEQYF. As DNA, the CDR3 is TGCGCCAGCAGCCAAGATACAGGGACAGAATGGTACGAGCAGTACTTC.

This chain links TRBV11-3 with TRBJ2-7; D is perhaps TRBD2 (5 bases). This CDR3 comprises 12 residues. Between the trimmed V and J ends, which lost 5 bases and 6 bases, there was a span of 11 bases. CDR1 is SGHNT, CDR2 YENEEA, per germline. The CDR3 nucleotides are TGTGCCAGCAGCCTACGGGGTTCCGAGCAGTACTTC. It translates to CASSLRGSEQYF.

This clone was seen only once. This rearrangement joins TRBV10-3 to TRBJ2-7; possibly TRBD2 for D (6 bases). The CDR3 spans 14 residues. The germline V gene encodes CDR1 ENHRY and CDR2 SYGVKD. The V and J ends lost 10 bases and 6 bases respectively, with 22 bases between them. The CDR3 coding sequence is TGTGCCACCGTGCGGGACCCAGTCAGCGGCGAGCAGTACTTC. This gives the protein CATVRDPVSGEQYF.

This sequence joins TRBV5-8 and TRBJ2-7, with TRBD1 matching over 11 bases. This CDR3 spans 17 amino acids. CDR1 and CDR2 (germline): SGHTS, YDEGEE. J gave up 2 bases and V 6 bases, and 13 bases lay outside the gene matches. As DNA, the CDR3 is TGTGCCAGCATCCACGACCCTCGGACAGGGGGCACCTACGAGCAGTACTTC. It is translated as CASIHDPRTGGTYEQYF.

The chain couples TRBV28 to TRBJ2-3, with TRBD2 as a possible D gene (6 bases). CDR1 is MDHEN and CDR2 is SYDVKM in the germline V gene. The CDR3 is made up of 14 amino acids. Trimming pared 3 bases from V and 4 bases from J, leaving 11 bases between. Here the CDR3 reads CASSLRDRSDTQYF. As DNA, the CDR3 is TGTGCCAGCAGTTTGCGGGATCGCTCAGATACGCAGTATTTT.

The sample holds many counts of this clone. This chain's CDR3 is CASSQEEGSSYEQYF. DNA of the CDR3: TGTGCCAGCAGCCAAGAGGAGGGGAGCAGTTACGAGCAGTACTTC. The chain links TRBV4-2 to TRBJ2-7; D perhaps matches TRBD2 (6 bases). This CDR3 contains 15 residues. The V end was cut by 0 bases, the J end by 4 bases, with 13 bases between. Germline assignment: CDR1 LGHNA and CDR2 YNFKEQ.

As to this clone: The junction differs from germline at one of its ends, possibly a read error. The rearrangement links TRBV7-7 to TRBJ2-5, with D perhaps TRBD1 (6 bases). The CDR3 spans 13 residues. The germline V gene encodes CDR1 SSHAT and CDR2 FNYEAQ (reference sequence). Here the CDR3 reads CASSRAGVETQYF. The CDR3 DNA sequence: TGTGCTAGCAGCAGGGCAGGGGTCGAGACCCAGTACTTC.

The rearrangement joins TRBV6-5 to TRBJ2-1; perhaps TRBD1 as D (6 bases). CDR1 and CDR2 from the germline V gene are MNHEY and SVGAGI. Between the trimmed V and J ends, which lost 6 bases and 6 bases, there was a span of 12 bases. CDR3 length: 13 amino acids. The CDR3 nucleotides read TGTGCCAGCAGGGGGGCTCTGATCAATGAGCAGTTCTTC. This codes for CASRGALINEQFF.

V usage is TRBV5-6 and J usage is TRBJ2-7, with D possibly matching TRBD1 (6 bases). CDR3 size: 12 residues. Trimming left V 4 bases short and J 5 bases short, with 10 bases between. Germline V gene sequence: CDR1 SGHDT, CDR2 YYEEEE. This CDR3 reads CASSPRTDEQYF. As DNA, the CDR3 is TGTGCCAGCAGCCCAAGGACAGACGAGCAGTACTTC.

The chain couples TRBV7-9 to TRBJ2-7; 7 bases are shared with TRBD2. Germline V gene lookup returns CDR1 SEHNR and CDR2 FQNEAQ (reference sequence). The CDR3 contains 18 residues. V shed 0 bases and J 2 bases; nucleotides not matched to a gene: 13. CDR3 DNA sequence: TGTGCCAGCAGCTTAGCTGGGCTAAGGGGAGGGAACCCCTACGAGCAGTACTTC. Encoded protein: CASSLAGLRGGNPYEQYF.

Concerning this clone: This sample includes further DNA sequences coding for the same CDR3. This chain connects TRBV2 to TRBJ1-5, with TRBD1 matching over 9 bases. The CDR3 has 20 amino acids. Germline V gene lookup returns CDR1 SNHLY and CDR2 FYNNEI. J was trimmed by 2 bases and V by 0 bases; bases with no gene match: 14. The CDR3 loop reads CASSEARVGQGYNGNQPQHF. The CDR3 region has the DNA TGTGCCAGCAGTGAAGCGCGGGTTGGACAGGGGTATAATGGCAATCAGCCCCAGCATTTT. Supplemented by reference TRBV2 and TRBJ1-5, the full variable domain reads EPEVTQTPSHQVTQMGQEVILRCVPISNHLYFYWYRQILGQKVEFLVSFYNNEISEKSEIFDDQFSVERPDGSNFTLKIRSTKLEDSAMYFCASSEARVGQGYNGNQPQHFGDGTRLSIL.

V and J are TRBV6-5 and TRBJ2-3; 7 nucleotides agree with TRBD1. V dropped 3 bases and J dropped 1; count of bases not matched to a gene: 4. Germline loops: CDR1 MNHEY, CDR2 SVGAGI. This CDR3 is built from 15 residues. As DNA, the CDR3 is TGTGCCAGCAGTTATAATGGACAGGGCACAGATACGCAGTATTTT. Translated, it gives CASSYNGQGTDTQYF.

Here the CDR3 DNA reads TGTGCCAGCAGCTTAGCCAGACAGGTCGAGTATACGCAGTATTTT. Amino acids: CASSLARQVEYTQYF. V and J are TRBV7-8 and TRBJ2-3, with D possibly being TRBD1 (6 bases). V was cut by 0 bases and J by 7 bases, with 14 bases left in between. The V gene's germline CDR1 is SGHVS and CDR2 FQNEAQ. CDR3 length: 15 amino acids.

The rearrangement joins TRBV11-2 to TRBJ1-1, with no clear D. Germline-derived CDR1 and CDR2 are SGHAT and FQNNGV. The CDR3 is 12 amino acids. With 5 bases removed from V and 5 bases from J, the gap between germline ends came to 9 bases. The CDR3 DNA reads as TGTGCCAGCAGCGAGGTAGTGACTGAAGCTTTCTTT. Protein product: CASSEVVTEAFF.

This clone was seen more than once but under ten times. V gene TRBV6-4 combines with J gene TRBJ2-1; 11 bases align to TRBD2. In germline, CDR1 is MRHNA, CDR2 SNTAGT. This CDR3 spans 15 amino acids. Trimming at V came to 5 bases and at J to 4 bases, leaving 4 bases not matched to a gene. The CDR3 protein is CASSPGLAEYNEQFF. The CDR3 nucleotides read TGTGCCAGCAGTCCGGGACTAGCGGAATACAATGAGCAGTTCTTC.

The chain has TRBV9 and TRBJ2-2; D is possibly TRBD2 (6 bases). Trimming removed 0 bases at V and 7 bases at J, with 16 bases between. Germline V CDR1 and CDR2: SGDLS, YYNGEE. The CDR3 is made up of 16 amino acids. CDR3 amino acids: CASSVDGAGRNGELFF. The CDR3 nucleotides read TGTGCCAGCAGCGTAGATGGGGCAGGGAGGAACGGGGAGCTGTTTTTT.